What follows describes a single T cell receptor beta chain. Its antigen is currently unknown. This sample is part of a study of OX40 agonist ivuxolimab in advanced cancers. Turning to the study itself: Administration of intravenous ivuxolimab to patients occurred every 2 weeks at 0.01 to 10 mg/kg. Aged roughly 20 to 85 with a mean of 60 years, they were almost 85% male. Study-level results: Fewer expanded clones were found on average in CD4+ than in CD8+ T cells.

Sequencing used immunoSEQ multiplex PCR; TCRdb keeps in-frame clones, though not all of them. The table includes about 62,000 clones, almost 85% detected once. Sequencing used CD4+ or CD8+ T cells sorted from blood, obtained in a trial of the OX40 agonist ivuxolimab. The sequence derives from an adult with an advanced solid tumor such as melanoma, head and neck, liver or kidney cancer.

DNA for the CDR3: TGTGCCAGTCAGGGACAGGGGGTGGAAAAACTGTTTTTT. This encodes CASQGQGVEKLFF. This rearrangement joins TRBV19 to TRBJ1-4; 11 nucleotides line up with TRBD1. V lost 8 bases, J lost 8 bases, and 4 bases stayed unmatched. The length of the CDR3 is 13 residues. CDR1 LNHDA and CDR2 SQIVND come from the germline V gene (reference sequence).